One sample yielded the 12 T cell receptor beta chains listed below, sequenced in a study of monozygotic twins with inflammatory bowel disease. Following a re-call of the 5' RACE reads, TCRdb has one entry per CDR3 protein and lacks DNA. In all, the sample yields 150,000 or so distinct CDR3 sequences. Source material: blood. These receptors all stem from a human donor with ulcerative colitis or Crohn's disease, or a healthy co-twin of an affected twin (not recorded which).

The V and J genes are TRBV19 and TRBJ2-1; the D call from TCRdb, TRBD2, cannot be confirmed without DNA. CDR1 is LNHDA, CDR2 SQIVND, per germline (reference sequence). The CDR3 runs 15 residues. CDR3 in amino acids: CASSTSGRFFTEQFF. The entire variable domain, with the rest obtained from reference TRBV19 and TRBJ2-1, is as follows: DGGITQSPKYLFRKEGQNVTLSCEQNLNHDAMYWYRQDPGQGLRLIYYSQIVNDFQKGDIAEGYSVSREKKESFPLTVTSAQKNPTAFYLCASSTSGRFFTEQFFGPGTRLTVL.

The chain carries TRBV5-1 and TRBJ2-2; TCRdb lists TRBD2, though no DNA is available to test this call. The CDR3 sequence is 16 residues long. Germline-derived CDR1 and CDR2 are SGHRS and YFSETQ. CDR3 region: CASSLRTSGNTGELFF. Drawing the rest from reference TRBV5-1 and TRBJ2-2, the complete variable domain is KAGVTQTPRYLIKTRGQQVTLSCSPISGHRSVSWYQQTPGQGLQFLFEYFSETQRNKGNFPGRFSGRQFSNSRSEMNVSTLELGDSALYLCASSLRTSGNTGELFFGEGSRLTVL.

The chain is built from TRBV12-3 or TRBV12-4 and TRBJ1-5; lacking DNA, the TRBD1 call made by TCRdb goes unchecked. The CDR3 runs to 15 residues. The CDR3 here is CASSPGSGHNQPQHF.

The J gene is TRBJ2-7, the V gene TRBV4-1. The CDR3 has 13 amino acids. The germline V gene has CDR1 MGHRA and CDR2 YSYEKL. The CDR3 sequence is CASSRNGPYEQYF.

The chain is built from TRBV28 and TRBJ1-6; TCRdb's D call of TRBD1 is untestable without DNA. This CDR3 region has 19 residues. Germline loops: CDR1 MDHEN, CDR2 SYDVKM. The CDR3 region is CASSYERRQGSSYNSPLHF. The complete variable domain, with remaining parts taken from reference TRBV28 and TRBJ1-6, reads DVKVTQSSRYLVKRTGEKVFLECVQDMDHENMFWYRQDPGLGLRLIYFSYDVKMKEKGDIPEGYSVSREKKERFSLILESASTNQTSMYLCASSYERRQGSSYNSPLHFGNGTRLTVT.

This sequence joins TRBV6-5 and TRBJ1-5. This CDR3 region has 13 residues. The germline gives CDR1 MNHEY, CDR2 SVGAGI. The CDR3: CASILGANQPQHF.

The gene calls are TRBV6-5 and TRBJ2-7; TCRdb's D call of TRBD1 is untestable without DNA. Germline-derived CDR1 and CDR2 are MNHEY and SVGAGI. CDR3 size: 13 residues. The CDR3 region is CATLGQGTYEQYF.

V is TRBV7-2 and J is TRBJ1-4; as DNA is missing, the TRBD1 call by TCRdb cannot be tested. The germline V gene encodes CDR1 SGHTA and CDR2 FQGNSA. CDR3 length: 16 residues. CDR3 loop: CASSLGQGASNEKLFF.

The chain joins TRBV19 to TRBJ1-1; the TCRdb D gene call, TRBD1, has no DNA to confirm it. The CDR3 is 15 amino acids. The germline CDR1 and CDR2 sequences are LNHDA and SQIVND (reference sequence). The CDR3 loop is CASSTRTGGYTEAFF. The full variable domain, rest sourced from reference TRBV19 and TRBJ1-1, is DGGITQSPKYLFRKEGQNVTLSCEQNLNHDAMYWYRQDPGQGLRLIYYSQIVNDFQKGDIAEGYSVSREKKESFPLTVTSAQKNPTAFYLCASSTRTGGYTEAFFGQGTRLTVV.

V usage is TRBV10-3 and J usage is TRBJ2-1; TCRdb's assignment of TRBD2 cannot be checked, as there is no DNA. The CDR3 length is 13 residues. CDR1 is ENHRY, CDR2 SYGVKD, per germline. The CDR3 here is CAIRAGGYNEQFF.

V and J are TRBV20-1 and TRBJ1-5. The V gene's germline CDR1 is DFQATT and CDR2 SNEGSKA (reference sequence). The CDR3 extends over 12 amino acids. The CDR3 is CSASARHGPQHF.

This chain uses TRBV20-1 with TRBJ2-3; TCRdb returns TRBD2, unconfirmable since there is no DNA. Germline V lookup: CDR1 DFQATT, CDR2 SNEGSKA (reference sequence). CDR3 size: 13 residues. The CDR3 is CSARSGRTDTQYF.